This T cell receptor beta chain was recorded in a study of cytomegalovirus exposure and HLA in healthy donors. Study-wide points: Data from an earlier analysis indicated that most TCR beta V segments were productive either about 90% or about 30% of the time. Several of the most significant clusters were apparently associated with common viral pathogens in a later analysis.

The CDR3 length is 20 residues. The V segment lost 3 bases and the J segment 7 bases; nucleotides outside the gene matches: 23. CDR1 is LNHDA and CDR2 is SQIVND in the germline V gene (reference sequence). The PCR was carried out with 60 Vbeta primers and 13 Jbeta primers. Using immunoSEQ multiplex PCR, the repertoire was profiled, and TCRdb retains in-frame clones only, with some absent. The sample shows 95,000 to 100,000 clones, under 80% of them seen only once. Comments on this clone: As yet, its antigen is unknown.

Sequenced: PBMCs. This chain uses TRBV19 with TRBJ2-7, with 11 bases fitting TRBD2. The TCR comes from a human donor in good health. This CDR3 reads CASSISHRLAGGSFMWEQYF. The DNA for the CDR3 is TGTGCCAGTAGTATTAGCCACCGGCTAGCGGGAGGTTCCTTTATGTGGGAGCAGTACTTC.